These T cell receptor beta chains were read from a single sample in a study of T cell repertoires in cytomegalovirus infection. The antigens these receptors bind are not known. MiXCR, run by TCRdb on the reads, gives a single entry per CDR3 protein. The profile shows approximately 340,000 distinct CDR3 sequences, 25% to 30% of them singletons. This specimen was cultured PBMCs, taken from culture after CMV antigen stimulation. The source is a human donor in good health (CMV status not recorded). Some clones in this sample may be carry-over from other donors' samples. The conserved cysteine and the conserved F or W are not part of the CDR3 here.

j_call v_call cdr3_aa
TRBJ2-2 TRBV7-2 ASSPKRELAGELF
TRBJ2-3 TRBV20-1 SARDSGGADTQY
TRBJ1-5 TRBV2 ASRRGGAVSNQPQH
TRBJ1-1 TRBV10-3 ATGDRPVEAF
TRBJ2-5 TRBV11-2 ASSTREETQY
TRBJ2-1 TRBV7-2 ASTGTSGLSYNEQF
TRBJ1-1 TRBV6-8 ATFWAIGTEAF
TRBJ2-6 TRBV11-2 ASSLVGTSGANVLT
TRBJ1-5 TRBV7-2 ASSRTQGNVGQPQH
TRBJ1-1 TRBV27 ASSSKAGIPLTGITEAF
TRBJ2-1 TRBV7-3 ASSLTGQAVNEQF
TRBJ2-7 TRBV28 ASSFRDRAFEQY
TRBJ2-2 TRBV20-1 SATGHNTGELF
TRBJ2-1 TRBV5-6 ASSLAPNDPYNEQF
TRBJ2-7 TRBV7-6 ASSSLRDRPYEQY
TRBJ1-2 TRBV7-9 ASSLRPLENGYT
TRBJ1-6 TRBV6-5 ASSYSGYRRGTPLH
TRBJ2-1 TRBV19 ASSIVQGGNNEQF
TRBJ2-1 TRBV10-3 AISLSSGRGGTYNEQF
TRBJ2-1 TRBV20-1 SANYNEQF
TRBJ2-3 TRBV19 ASSIRTGVSTDTQY
TRBJ2-7 TRBV20-1 SARGHLGGEQY
TRBJ2-5 TRBV5-1 ASTPRGGAETQY
TRBJ2-2 TRBV7-2 ASSPRRGGRNTGELF
TRBJ2-7 TRBV7-6 ASSPSPPGQVHEQY
TRBJ1-4 TRBV19 ASIKDRVNEKLF
TRBJ1-1 TRBV19 ASQSLTGVTEAF
TRBJ1-2 TRBV12-3/TRBV12-4 ASSLTPPGYGYT
TRBJ2-3 TRBV12-3/TRBV12-4 ASTRSGGLTDTQY